The clone carrying this TCR beta chain has a single count. The antigen is not known. Measured with immunoSEQ multiplex PCR; TCRdb has only the in-frame clones, and not every one. This sample has approximately 810,000 clones, with more than 85% found just once. These data are taken from a study of shared clonotypes between healthy human individuals. Study results and caveats: Sharing of clonotypes among donors was expected to vary with sequencing depth.

Naive CD8 cells lacked CD45RO, underwent positive selection for CCR7 and left out terminally differentiated effector memory CD45RA+ cells. Germline loops: CDR1 WSHSY, CDR2 SAAADI. V shed 6 bases and J 4 bases; nucleotides not matched to a gene: 16. This CDR3 contains 18 residues. The sequence derives from a man in his thirties or forties in good health. The rearrangement uses TRBV10-2 and TRBJ2-3; 10 positions agree with TRBD2. The sequencing sample was made of naive CD8+ T cells sorted from blood. The CDR3 bases are TGCGCCAGCAGAGTTCCCCCCCCTCTAGCGGGAGTGTCAGATACGCAGTATTTT. Amino acid sequence: CASRVPPPLAGVSDTQYF.